The 26 T cell receptor beta chains below all came from one sample that was sequenced in a study of T cells after yellow fever vaccination. MiXCR was run by TCRdb on the 5' RACE reads, yielding one entry per CDR3 protein. The sample has some 320,000 distinct CDR3 sequences; roughly 8.7% are singletons. The sequencing here drew on PBMCs, taken on the day of the first yellow fever vaccination. The receptor set was obtained from a man aged 18 to 30 who received the YFV17D yellow fever vaccine.

V and J are TRBV2 and TRBJ2-2; 8 bases are shared with TRBD1. V shed 7 bases, J shed 4 bases, and the junction held 11 bases outside the gene matches. CDR3 length: 16 residues. Per germline, CDR1 SNHLY and CDR2 FYNNEI. As DNA, the CDR3 is TGTGCCAGCAAGGGGAGCGGACAGGGTTCCACCGGGGAGCTGTTTTTT. Amino acids: CASKGSGQGSTGELFF.

This clonotype turned up a few times. The chain links TRBV20-1 to TRBJ2-1; weak D call: TRBD2 (6 bases). The CDR3 has 14 amino acids. Trimming removed 5 bases from V and 4 bases from J, with 15 bases in between. Germline V gene data show CDR1 as DFQATT and CDR2 as SNEGSKA (reference sequence). The CDR3 coding sequence is TGCAGTGCTTCCGGGACTCAGCTTTACAATGAGCAGTTCTTC. It codes for CSASGTQLYNEQFF.

This clonotype occurred a few times. The chain employs TRBV12-3 or TRBV12-4 and TRBJ1-5; possible D gene TRBD1, 5 bases. V dropped 4 bases and J dropped 8 bases, with 15 bases sitting between them. The CDR3 is 14 amino acids. The CDR3 is CASSWDRSGEPQHF. The DNA for the CDR3 is TGTGCCAGCAGTTGGGACCGCTCCGGGGAGCCCCAGCATTTT.

There are a few counts of this clonotype. The V call is TRBV7-2, the J call TRBJ2-5, with a possible D match to TRBD2 (5 bases). Germline assignment: CDR1 SGHTA and CDR2 FQGNSA. CDR3 length: 15 amino acids. V was cut by 0 bases and J by 1 base, with 9 bases left in between. The CDR3 DNA follows: TGTGCCAGCAGCTTAGCGATCGGGGTCCAAGAGACCCAGTACTTC. It codes for CASSLAIGVQETQYF.

The chain is built from TRBV3-1 and TRBJ2-5, with D possibly TRBD2 on 6 matching bases. Germline V gene lookup returns CDR1 LGHDT and CDR2 YNNKEL (reference sequence). The CDR3 contains 14 residues. V lost 2 bases, J lost 2 bases, and 9 bases lay in between. The CDR3 region has the DNA TGTGCCAGCAGCCAAACCGGGGGACAAGAGACCCAGTACTTC. Its translation is CASSQTGGQETQYF.

In this sample, this clonotype turned up a few times. V usage is TRBV7-6 and J usage is TRBJ2-5; D might be TRBD2 (5 bases). The CDR3 totals 14 residues. Per the germline V gene, CDR1 is SGHVS and CDR2 is FNYEAQ. With 4 bases removed from V and 5 bases from J, the gap between germline ends came to 14 bases. The CDR3 here is CASSSSGYSETQYF. The DNA of the CDR3 is TGTGCCAGCAGCTCATCGGGGTACAGCGAGACCCAGTACTTC.

This clonotype has a count of ten or more. The V call is TRBV27, the J call TRBJ2-4; 8 bases align to TRBD2. In germline, CDR1 is MNHEY, CDR2 SMNVEV (reference sequence). The CDR3 length is 19 residues. With 1 base clipped from V and 0 bases from J, the junction kept 11 bases outside the gene matches. DNA for the CDR3: TGTGCCAGCAGTTTATTCGGGCGAGCGGGGGCCGGAGCCAAAAACATTCAGTACTTC. Translating gives CASSLFGRAGAGAKNIQYF.

This clonotype has a count of ten or more. The V and J genes are TRBV7-3 and TRBJ2-3; D unclear. This CDR3 comprises 14 residues. V was pared by 0 bases and J by 2 bases, with 6 bases between. Germline V lookup: CDR1 SGHTA, CDR2 FQGTGA. CDR3 residues: CASSLTGYTDTQYF. The CDR3 DNA reads TGTGCCAGCAGCTTAACGGGTTACACAGATACGCAGTATTTT.

The chain recombines TRBV7-2 with TRBJ2-6; D not resolved. Trimming removed 8 bases at V and 1 base at J, with 9 bases between. CDR1 SGHTA and CDR2 FQGNSA come from the germline V gene. CDR3 length: 14 amino acids. The DNA of the CDR3 is TGTGCCAGCCTACGAGGTTCTGGGGCCAACGTCCTGACTTTC. Translated, it gives CASLRGSGANVLTF.

This clonotype was found a few times. DNA of the CDR3: TGTGCCAGCAGCCCCCTTACGGGACCCTCAGACATTCAGTACTTC. Translating gives CASSPLTGPSDIQYF. This rearrangement joins TRBV7-2 to TRBJ2-4; D is tentatively TRBD1 or TRBD2 (5 bases each). V was trimmed by 5 bases and J by 8 bases, leaving 19 bases between them. The CDR3 spans 15 residues. In germline, CDR1 is SGHTA, CDR2 FQGNSA. Combining the CDR3 with reference TRBV7-2 and TRBJ2-4 gives the whole variable domain GAGVSQSPSNKVTEKGKDVELRCDPISGHTALYWYRQSLGQGLEFLIYFQGNSAPDKSGLPSDRFSAERTGGSVSTLTIQRTQQEDSAVYLCASSPLTGPSDIQYFGAGTRLSVL.

The genes are TRBV19 and TRBJ2-2; D ambiguous. CDR1 and CDR2 (germline): LNHDA, SQIVND (reference sequence). Trimming left V 1 base short and J 1 base short, with 16 bases between. The length of the CDR3 is 18 residues. The CDR3 loop reads CASSIVETLPQNTGELFF. DNA for the CDR3: TGTGCCAGTAGTATAGTAGAGACCCTCCCGCAGAACACCGGGGAGCTGTTTTTT.

There are a few counts of this clonotype. The J gene is TRBJ1-5, the V gene TRBV6-1, with no clear D. Trimming pared 3 bases from V and 7 bases from J, leaving 19 bases between. The germline gives CDR1 MNHNS, CDR2 SASEGT. This CDR3 region has 16 residues. CDR3 coding DNA: TGTGCCAGCAGTGATAAAGTCGGGAAGGGAAACCAGCCCCAGCATTTT. Its protein is CASSDKVGKGNQPQHF.

This clonotype was counted a few times. The chain recombines TRBV12-3 or TRBV12-4 with TRBJ1-2; the D gene is possibly TRBD1 (5 bases). Trimming cost V 6 bases and J 5 bases, with 13 bases left between them. There are 13 residues in the CDR3. The CDR3 loop reads CASRLGPSYGYTF. For the CDR3, the DNA is TGTGCCAGCAGACTGGGACCGTCGTATGGCTACACCTTC.

There are a few counts of this clonotype. This sequence joins TRBV5-6 and TRBJ2-3; no clear D. The germline V and J ends were trimmed by 0 bases and 2 bases, with 7 bases remaining between them. CDR1 SGHDT and CDR2 YYEEEE come from the germline V gene. This CDR3 is built from 14 residues. Here the CDR3 reads CASSLGSDTDTQYF. CDR3 nucleotide sequence: TGTGCCAGCAGCTTGGGCTCAGACACAGATACGCAGTATTTT. Full variable domain (outside the CDR3, taken from reference TRBV5-6 and TRBJ2-3): DAGVTQSPTHLIKTRGQQVTLRCSPKSGHDTVSWYQQALGQGPQFIFQYYEEEERQRGNFPDRFSGHQFPNYSSELNVNALLLGDSALYLCASSLGSDTDTQYFGPGTRLTVL.

The J gene is TRBJ1-2, the V gene TRBV27, with no clear D. The CDR3 is 16 residues long. The germline V gene has CDR1 MNHEY and CDR2 SMNVEV (reference sequence). V lost 0 bases to trimming and J lost 4 bases, with 15 bases between them. CDR3 DNA sequence: TGTGCCAGCAGTTTATCGATGGGGAGCTATGTCTATGGCTACACCTTC. Amino acid sequence: CASSLSMGSYVYGYTF.

This clonotype was detected many times. J is TRBJ1-2 and V is TRBV6-5, with D perhaps matching TRBD1 (5 bases). Per the germline V gene, CDR1 is MNHEY and CDR2 is SVGAGI. CDR3 length: 13 amino acids. Trimming took off 0 bases at V and 7 bases at J, with 9 bases between the two ends. CDR3 in DNA: TGTGCCAGCAGTTACTCAGGGACGCGTGGCTACACCTTC. Translated: CASSYSGTRGYTF.

The chain recombines TRBV2 with TRBJ2-3, with TRBD2 matching over 8 bases. The CDR3 is 14 residues long. J lost 5 bases, V lost 6 bases, and 7 bases had no gene match. CDR1 and CDR2 from the germline V gene are SNHLY and FYNNEI. For the CDR3, the DNA is TGTGCCAGCAGAGAGCGGGGGCGGGGAGATACGCAGTATTTT. Translated, it gives CASRERGRGDTQYF.

In nucleotides, the CDR3 is TGTGCCAGCAGCGATGACAGGGGGCCCACTGAAGCTTTCTTT. Protein product: CASSDDRGPTEAFF. The gene calls are TRBV9 and TRBJ1-1; 10 bases are a match to TRBD1. Per the germline V gene, CDR1 is SGDLS and CDR2 is YYNGEE. The CDR3 has 14 residues. V lost 3 bases, J lost 4 bases, and 3 bases stayed unmatched.

The chain links TRBV4-2 to TRBJ2-1, with D tentatively TRBD2 (6 bases). The V end was cut by 0 bases, the J end by 4 bases, with 19 bases between. The germline CDR1 and CDR2 sequences are LGHNA and YNFKEQ. The CDR3 sequence is 18 residues long. This CDR3 is CASSQEEGQRKGYNEQFF. DNA of the CDR3: TGTGCCAGCAGCCAAGAGGAGGGCCAGAGAAAGGGGTACAATGAGCAGTTCTTC.

This clonotype appeared a few times. This chain joins TRBV11-2 and TRBJ2-2; 12 positions match TRBD2. There are 18 residues in the CDR3. Germline lookup yields CDR1 SGHAT and CDR2 FQNNGV. Germline trimming cut 4 bases from V and 5 bases from J; bases unmatched to any gene: 11. CDR3 protein: CASSSRWTSGDYTGELFF. The CDR3 DNA reads TGTGCCAGCAGCTCCAGATGGACTAGCGGGGATTATACCGGGGAGCTGTTTTTT.

The V gene is TRBV19, the J gene TRBJ1-6; 7 bases agree with TRBD1. The CDR3 is 15 amino acids. The V gene's germline CDR1 is LNHDA and CDR2 SQIVND (reference sequence). The trim removed 4 bases at V and 5 bases at J, leaving 5 bases unmatched. As DNA, the CDR3 is TGTGCCAGTAGTACCCCCGGGACAGATAATTCACCCCTCCACTTT. Translated: CASSTPGTDNSPLHF.

The J gene is TRBJ1-1, the V gene TRBV20-1; D is unclear. The CDR3 length is 14 residues. CDR1 and CDR2 from the germline V gene are DFQATT and SNEGSKA (reference sequence). Deletions cut 5 bases from V and 0 bases from J, with 13 bases between. CDR3 residues: CSAGTEYVNTEAFF. The CDR3 DNA sequence: TGCAGTGCTGGAACAGAATACGTGAACACTGAAGCTTTCTTT.

This clonotype was picked up a small number of times. The chain carries TRBV23-1 and TRBJ2-1, with D unresolved. TRBV23-1 is known as an ORF, though its function is uncertain. With 6 bases removed from V and 15 bases from J, the gap between germline ends came to 15 bases. The CDR3 covers 11 residues. Written as DNA, the CDR3 is TGCGCCAGCAGCCATACCGGACCGGGGTTCTTC. Translating gives CASSHTGPGFF.

This clonotype occurred a few times. The chain links TRBV12-3 or TRBV12-4 to TRBJ1-2; D unclear. The CDR3 is 14 residues long. The V gene lost 2 bases and the J gene lost 5 bases, with 12 bases spanning the gap. CDR3 DNA: TGTGCCAGCAGTTTATTTGTCAGTCTATATGGCTACACCTTC. It encodes CASSLFVSLYGYTF.

The chain carries TRBV28 and TRBJ1-2; 10 bases fit TRBD1. This CDR3 has 15 residues. V lost 1 base, J lost 8 bases, and 7 bases stayed unmatched. Germline V gene lookup returns CDR1 MDHEN and CDR2 SYDVKM. For the CDR3, the DNA is TGTGCCAGCAGTTTATCCTCCGGGACAGGGGACGGCTACACCTTC. It encodes CASSLSSGTGDGYTF.

This clonotype has at least ten counts. The gene calls are TRBV5-1 and TRBJ2-1; 7 bases map to TRBD2. V gave up 1 base and J gave up 9 bases; unmatched junction bases: 16. Germline V CDR1 and CDR2: SGHRS, YFSETQ. The CDR3 is 17 amino acids. The CDR3 bases are TGCGCCAGCAGCTTGATGGCTAGCGGCCCTGGCGGGGGTGAGCAGTTCTTC. It translates to CASSLMASGPGGGEQFF.